The rows below give T cell receptor beta chains drawn from one sample of a study of T cells in localized non-small cell lung cancer. Clones were sequenced by immunoSEQ multiplex PCR, and TCRdb holds only the in-frame ones, with some missing. The table includes approximately 46,000 clones, around 81% detected once. This specimen consisted of peripheral blood mononuclear cells, obtained before any cancer treatment. Receptor source: a man aged 40-75 years with stage III lung adenocarcinoma. The CDR3 runs from the conserved cysteine through the conserved F or W. D genes are given only for firm matches. Size values are once, few and many counts, or a class for expanded clones, and some rows have none.

clone size: -; V gene: TRBV28; CDR3 length: 14; D gene: TRBD1; J gene: TRBJ1-1; CDR3 protein: CASRSGQGDTEAFF; CDR3 DNA: TGTGCCAGCAGATCCGGACAGGGAGACACTGAAGCTTTCTTT
clone size: -; V gene: TRBV9; CDR3 length: 14; D gene: -; J gene: TRBJ2-7; CDR3 protein: CASSVKGEDYEQYF; CDR3 DNA: TGTGCCAGCAGCGTAAAAGGCGAGGACTACGAGCAGTACTTC
clone size: -; V gene: TRBV15; CDR3 length: 17; D gene: -; J gene: TRBJ2-1; CDR3 protein: CATSRGRSGGAYNEQFF; CDR3 DNA: TGTGCCACCAGCAGAGGCCGATCAGGGGGGGCCTACAATGAGCAGTTCTTC
clone size: -; V gene: TRBV6-1; CDR3 length: 15; D gene: -; J gene: TRBJ2-7; CDR3 protein: CASSESQAGSYEQYF; CDR3 DNA: TGTGCCAGCAGTGAGAGCCAGGCCGGCTCCTACGAGCAGTACTTC
clone size: -; V gene: TRBV19; CDR3 length: 17; D gene: TRBD2; J gene: TRBJ2-3; CDR3 protein: CASSPRLAGFSTDTQYF; CDR3 DNA: TGTGCCAGTAGTCCCCGACTAGCGGGTTTTAGCACAGATACGCAGTATTTT
clone size: -; V gene: TRBV11-2; CDR3 length: 13; D gene: TRBD1; J gene: TRBJ2-5; CDR3 protein: CASSLPGGETQYF; CDR3 DNA: TGTGCCAGCAGCTTACCAGGGGGAGAGACCCAGTACTTC
clone size: once; V gene: TRBV18; CDR3 length: 15; D gene: TRBD1; J gene: TRBJ2-7; CDR3 protein: CASSPNWGQVYEQYF; CDR3 DNA: TGTGCCAGCTCACCAAACTGGGGACAGGTCTACGAGCAGTACTTC
clone size: -; V gene: TRBV2; CDR3 length: 15; D gene: -; J gene: TRBJ1-4; CDR3 protein: CASSPLTSTNEKLFF; CDR3 DNA: TGTGCCAGCAGCCCGCTGACCTCAACTAATGAAAAACTGTTTTTT
clone size: -; V gene: TRBV11-2; CDR3 length: 13; D gene: -; J gene: TRBJ2-1; CDR3 protein: CASSSYLKGEQFF; CDR3 DNA: TGTGCCAGCAGCTCCTACCTTAAGGGTGAGCAGTTCTTC
clone size: -; V gene: TRBV9; CDR3 length: 16; D gene: -; J gene: TRBJ1-3; CDR3 protein: CASSVGTVSSGNTIYF; CDR3 DNA: TGTGCCAGCAGCGTAGGGACAGTCAGCTCTGGAAACACCATATATTTT
clone size: -; V gene: TRBV6-6; CDR3 length: 15; D gene: TRBD2; J gene: TRBJ2-2; CDR3 protein: CASSYGRAPLGELFF; CDR3 DNA: TGTGCCAGCAGTTACGGGAGGGCGCCACTCGGGGAGCTGTTTTTT
clone size: -; V gene: TRBV10-3; CDR3 length: 14; D gene: TRBD1; J gene: TRBJ2-7; CDR3 protein: CATGEGQGAIWQYF; CDR3 DNA: TGTGCCACCGGCGAGGGACAGGGGGCGATTTGGCAGTACTTC
clone size: -; V gene: TRBV14; CDR3 length: 13; D gene: -; J gene: TRBJ2-5; CDR3 protein: CASSQQGFKTQYF; CDR3 DNA: TGTGCCAGCAGCCAACAGGGGTTCAAGACCCAGTACTTC
clone size: few; V gene: TRBV11-2; CDR3 length: 17; D gene: -; J gene: TRBJ2-1; CDR3 protein: CASSLSPPDLLYNEQFF; CDR3 DNA: TGTGCCAGCAGCTTATCCCCACCTGACCTCCTTTACAATGAGCAGTTCTTC
clone size: -; V gene: TRBV5-4; CDR3 length: 16; D gene: TRBD2; J gene: TRBJ2-2; CDR3 protein: CASSLGASGGVGELFF; CDR3 DNA: TGTGCCAGCAGCTTGGGGGCTAGCGGGGGAGTCGGGGAGCTGTTTTTT
clone size: once; V gene: TRBV11-2; CDR3 length: 11; D gene: -; J gene: TRBJ2-1; CDR3 protein: CASSLDNEQFF; CDR3 DNA: TGTGCCAGCAGCTTAGACAATGAGCAGTTCTTC
clone size: -; V gene: TRBV9; CDR3 length: 16; D gene: TRBD2; J gene: TRBJ2-1; CDR3 protein: CASSVASGGYTNEQFF; CDR3 DNA: TGTGCCAGCAGCGTAGCAAGCGGGGGTTACACTAATGAGCAGTTCTTC
clone size: -; V gene: TRBV18; CDR3 length: 16; D gene: -; J gene: TRBJ2-5; CDR3 protein: CASSPRRDSLPETQYF; CDR3 DNA: TGTGCCAGCTCACCGCGGCGGGACAGTCTACCCGAGACCCAGTACTTC
clone size: -; V gene: TRBV5-1; CDR3 length: 15; D gene: -; J gene: TRBJ2-7; CDR3 protein: CASSQSTGFGYEQYF; CDR3 DNA: TGCGCCAGCAGCCAATCCACAGGGTTCGGATACGAGCAGTACTTC
clone size: -; V gene: TRBV7-8; CDR3 length: 13; D gene: TRBD1; J gene: TRBJ2-5; CDR3 protein: CASSLGGGETQYF; CDR3 DNA: TGTGCCAGCAGCTTAGGAGGGGGCGAGACCCAGTACTTC
clone size: -; V gene: TRBV6-5; CDR3 length: 14; D gene: TRBD1; J gene: TRBJ2-7; CDR3 protein: CASSSRQGNHEQYF; CDR3 DNA: TGTGCCAGCAGTTCAAGACAGGGAAACCACGAGCAGTACTTC
clone size: -; V gene: TRBV5-4; CDR3 length: 16; D gene: TRBD1; J gene: TRBJ1-6; CDR3 protein: CASSLGQGLSNSPLHF; CDR3 DNA: TGTGCCAGCAGCTTGGGACAGGGCTTATCTAATTCACCCCTCCACTTT
clone size: -; V gene: TRBV7-6; CDR3 length: 16; D gene: TRBD1; J gene: TRBJ2-7; CDR3 protein: CASSSTGGEHPYEQYF; CDR3 DNA: TGTGCCAGCAGCTCTACAGGGGGCGAACATCCCTACGAGCAGTACTTC
clone size: -; V gene: TRBV29-1; CDR3 length: 13; D gene: TRBD1; J gene: TRBJ1-2; CDR3 protein: CSAVTGSNYGYTF; CDR3 DNA: TGCAGCGCCGTGACAGGGTCTAACTATGGCTACACCTTC
clone size: few; V gene: TRBV25-1; CDR3 length: 11; D gene: -; J gene: TRBJ2-1; CDR3 protein: CASSLLVEQFF; CDR3 DNA: TGTGCCAGCAGTTTACTAGTTGAGCAGTTCTTC
clone size: -; V gene: TRBV11-2; CDR3 length: 15; D gene: -; J gene: TRBJ2-5; CDR3 protein: CASSLEFSGQETQYF; CDR3 DNA: TGTGCCAGCAGCTTAGAGTTTAGCGGACAAGAGACCCAGTACTTC
clone size: -; V gene: TRBV6-5; CDR3 length: 13; D gene: -; J gene: TRBJ2-7; CDR3 protein: CASSRTSSYEQYF; CDR3 DNA: TGTGCCAGCAGTCGGACGAGCTCCTACGAGCAGTACTTC
clone size: -; V gene: TRBV7-2; CDR3 length: 14; D gene: TRBD2; J gene: TRBJ2-5; CDR3 protein: CASRGNSGGQTQYF; CDR3 DNA: TGTGCCAGCAGGGGGAATAGCGGGGGACAGACCCAGTACTTC
clone size: -; V gene: TRBV15; CDR3 length: 15; D gene: TRBD1; J gene: TRBJ1-1; CDR3 protein: CATSSWDSDNTEAFF; CDR3 DNA: TGTGCCACCAGCAGCTGGGACAGTGACAACACTGAAGCTTTCTTT
clone size: -; V gene: TRBV27; CDR3 length: 14; D gene: -; J gene: TRBJ2-1; CDR3 protein: CASSLSGRGNEQFF; CDR3 DNA: TGTGCCAGCAGTTTATCGGGGAGGGGGAATGAGCAGTTCTTC
clone size: -; V gene: TRBV21-1; CDR3 length: 18; D gene: -; J gene: TRBJ2-2; CDR3 protein: CASSKALRSGFNTGELFF; CDR3 DNA: TGTGCCAGCAGCAAAGCGCTCCGTAGCGGATTCAACACCGGGGAGCTGTTTTTT
clone size: -; V gene: TRBV9; CDR3 length: 14; D gene: -; J gene: TRBJ2-7; CDR3 protein: CASSVAPGGYEQYF; CDR3 DNA: TGTGCCAGCAGCGTAGCCCCGGGCGGGTACGAGCAGTACTTC
clone size: -; V gene: TRBV15; CDR3 length: 14; D gene: -; J gene: TRBJ2-3; CDR3 protein: CATAAGASTDTQYF; CDR3 DNA: TGTGCCACCGCCGCGGGGGCCTCGACAGATACGCAGTATTTT
clone size: once; V gene: TRBV2; CDR3 length: 13; D gene: -; J gene: TRBJ1-1; CDR3 protein: CASSRLENTEAFF; CDR3 DNA: TGTGCCAGCAGCAGACTGGAGAACACTGAAGCTTTCTTT
clone size: -; V gene: TRBV11-1; CDR3 length: 16; D gene: TRBD2; J gene: TRBJ2-3; CDR3 protein: CASSLGTSGGTDTQYF; CDR3 DNA: TGTGCCAGCAGCTTGGGGACTAGCGGGGGCACAGATACGCAGTATTTT
clone size: once; V gene: TRBV19; CDR3 length: 13; D gene: -; J gene: TRBJ2-3; CDR3 protein: CASSGAVADTQYF; CDR3 DNA: TGTGCCAGTAGTGGGGCAGTGGCAGATACGCAGTATTTT
clone size: few; V gene: TRBV2; CDR3 length: 13; D gene: -; J gene: TRBJ1-5; CDR3 protein: CASSEGGHQPQHF; CDR3 DNA: TGTGCCAGCAGTGAGGGGGGCCATCAGCCCCAGCATTTT
clone size: -; V gene: TRBV2; CDR3 length: 12; D gene: -; J gene: TRBJ2-7; CDR3 protein: CASLRVNYEQYF; CDR3 DNA: TGTGCCTCCCTCCGAGTGAACTACGAGCAGTACTTC
clone size: few; V gene: TRBV5-4; CDR3 length: 13; D gene: -; J gene: TRBJ2-1; CDR3 protein: CASRTDTYNEQFF; CDR3 DNA: TGTGCCAGCAGGACGGATACATACAATGAGCAGTTCTTC
clone size: once; V gene: TRBV6-5; CDR3 length: 14; D gene: -; J gene: TRBJ1-3; CDR3 protein: CASRPRQAGNTIYF; CDR3 DNA: TGTGCCAGCAGGCCCAGACAGGCTGGAAACACCATATATTTT
clone size: -; V gene: TRBV5-1; CDR3 length: 14; D gene: -; J gene: TRBJ2-1; CDR3 protein: CASSGKQGIGEQFF; CDR3 DNA: TGCGCCAGCAGTGGGAAACAGGGAATCGGTGAGCAGTTCTTC
clone size: -; V gene: TRBV13; CDR3 length: 16; D gene: TRBD2; J gene: TRBJ2-3; CDR3 protein: CASSDSGLASTDTQYF; CDR3 DNA: TGTGCCAGCAGCGACTCGGGACTAGCGAGCACAGATACGCAGTATTTT
clone size: medium-sized; V gene: TRBV5-4; CDR3 length: 13; D gene: -; J gene: TRBJ1-3; CDR3 protein: CASSLAQGNTIYF; CDR3 DNA: TGTGCCAGCAGCTTGGCGCAGGGAAACACCATATATTTT
clone size: -; V gene: TRBV2; CDR3 length: 13; D gene: -; J gene: TRBJ1-1; CDR3 protein: CASNEIVDTEAFF; CDR3 DNA: TGTGCCAGCAATGAGATTGTGGACACTGAAGCTTTCTTT
clone size: -; V gene: TRBV30; CDR3 length: 19; D gene: TRBD1; J gene: TRBJ1-6; CDR3 protein: CASRDGTVQISSYNSPLHF; CDR3 DNA: TGTGCCTCGAGGGATGGGACAGTCCAGATCAGCTCCTATAATTCACCCCTCCACTTT
clone size: -; V gene: TRBV10-3; CDR3 length: 11; D gene: -; J gene: TRBJ2-7; CDR3 protein: CAISVGYEQYF; CDR3 DNA: TGTGCCATCAGTGTCGGCTACGAGCAGTACTTC
clone size: -; V gene: TRBV30; CDR3 length: 12; D gene: -; J gene: TRBJ1-1; CDR3 protein: CAWRERATEAFF; CDR3 DNA: TGTGCCTGGCGGGAAAGGGCCACTGAAGCTTTCTTT
clone size: -; V gene: TRBV7-2; CDR3 length: 16; D gene: TRBD2; J gene: TRBJ2-5; CDR3 protein: CASSLVSTGRGETQYF; CDR3 DNA: TGTGCCAGCAGCTTAGTCTCAACGGGGAGGGGAGAGACCCAGTACTTC
clone size: -; V gene: TRBV10-3; CDR3 length: 17; D gene: TRBD1; J gene: TRBJ1-2; CDR3 protein: CAISESGTGKANYGYTF; CDR3 DNA: TGTGCCATCAGTGAGTCAGGGACAGGGAAAGCTAACTATGGCTACACCTTC
clone size: -; V gene: TRBV19; CDR3 length: 16; D gene: TRBD2; J gene: TRBJ2-2; CDR3 protein: CASSGTSGGRTGELFF; CDR3 DNA: TGTGCCAGTAGTGGGACTAGCGGGGGGCGAACCGGGGAGCTGTTTTTT
clone size: -; V gene: TRBV7-6; CDR3 length: 14; D gene: -; J gene: TRBJ2-3; CDR3 protein: CASSLDPSTDTQYF; CDR3 DNA: TGTGCCAGCAGCTTAGATCCAAGCACAGATACGCAGTATTTT
clone size: -; V gene: TRBV6-6; CDR3 length: 14; D gene: TRBD1; J gene: TRBJ1-1; CDR3 protein: CASSLLGQYTEAFF; CDR3 DNA: TGTGCCAGCAGTCTCTTGGGACAGTACACTGAAGCTTTCTTT
clone size: -; V gene: TRBV10-3; CDR3 length: 17; D gene: TRBD2; J gene: TRBJ2-5; CDR3 protein: CAISEFGTSGDQETQYF; CDR3 DNA: TGTGCCATCAGTGAGTTTGGGACTAGCGGGGACCAAGAGACCCAGTACTTC
clone size: -; V gene: TRBV4-1; CDR3 length: 16; D gene: -; J gene: TRBJ2-7; CDR3 protein: CASSQDRVGLNYEQYF; CDR3 DNA: TGCGCCAGCAGCCAAGACAGGGTTGGACTAAACTACGAGCAGTACTTC
clone size: -; V gene: TRBV14; CDR3 length: 14; D gene: TRBD1; J gene: TRBJ1-1; CDR3 protein: CASSQAKQGPRAFF; CDR3 DNA: TGTGCCAGCAGCCAAGCCAAACAGGGGCCCCGGGCTTTCTTT
clone size: few; V gene: TRBV7-9; CDR3 length: 14; D gene: TRBD1; J gene: TRBJ1-2; CDR3 protein: CASSLPTGYYGYTF; CDR3 DNA: TGTGCCAGCAGCCTCCCGACAGGGTACTATGGCTACACCTTC
clone size: -; V gene: TRBV5-1; CDR3 length: 16; D gene: -; J gene: TRBJ2-2; CDR3 protein: CASSLKGGTNTGELFF; CDR3 DNA: TGCGCCAGCAGCTTGAAGGGCGGTACGAACACCGGGGAGCTGTTTTTT
clone size: -; V gene: TRBV19; CDR3 length: 19; D gene: TRBD1; J gene: TRBJ2-6; CDR3 protein: CASSLFGTATYSGANVLTF; CDR3 DNA: TGTGCCAGTAGCCTTTTCGGGACAGCTACTTACTCTGGGGCCAACGTCCTGACTTTC